This paragraph reports one T cell receptor beta chain. The antigen is unknown. Sample donors were healthy Caucasian individuals that came from Russia, aged roughly 6 to 100. These data come from a study of blood T cells in healthy people across ages. Germline lookup yields CDR1 MNHEY and CDR2 SMNVEV (reference sequence). The CDR3 is 12 residues long. Trimming pared 8 bases from V and 2 bases from J, leaving 8 bases between. General study results and limits: The lack of PBMC sorting stopped any conclusive naive versus antigen-experienced comparison. In long-lived donors, naive CD4+ cell counts and diversity exceeded those of aged donors.

PCR was performed a second time for about 7 to 12 cycles using a sample-barcoded 5' primer and a J-beta primer mix. Sequencing yielded, for each sample, at least 2.5 million paired-end reads carrying CDR3. Each CDR3 protein gets one entry after TCRdb re-called the 5' RACE reads with MiXCR. Of 790,000 or so distinct CDR3 sequences in the sample, 35% to 60% are singletons; the top ten hold about a sixth. This TCR came from a man aged 80 or over in good health. The chain employs TRBV27 and TRBJ2-3; D unresolved. Input material: blood. The chain's CDR3 is CASGRTTDTQYF. As DNA, the CDR3 is TGTGCCAGCGGCCGGACCACAGATACGCAGTATTTT.